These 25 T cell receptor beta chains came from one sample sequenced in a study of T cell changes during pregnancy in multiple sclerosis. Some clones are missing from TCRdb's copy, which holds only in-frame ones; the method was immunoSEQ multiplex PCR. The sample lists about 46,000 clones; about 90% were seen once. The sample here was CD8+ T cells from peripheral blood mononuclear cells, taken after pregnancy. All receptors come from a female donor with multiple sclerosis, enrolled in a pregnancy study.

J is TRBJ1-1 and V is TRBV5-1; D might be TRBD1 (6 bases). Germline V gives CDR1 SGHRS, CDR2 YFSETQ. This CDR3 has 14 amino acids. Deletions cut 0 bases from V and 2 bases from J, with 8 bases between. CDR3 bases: TGCGCCAGCAGCTTGGCAGGGGCAAACACTGAAGCTTTCTTT. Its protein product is CASSLAGANTEAFF. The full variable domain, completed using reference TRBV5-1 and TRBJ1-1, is KAGVTQTPRYLIKTRGQQVTLSCSPISGHRSVSWYQQTPGQGLQFLFEYFSETQRNKGNFPGRFSGRQFSNSRSEMNVSTLELGDSALYLCASSLAGANTEAFFGQGTRLTVV.

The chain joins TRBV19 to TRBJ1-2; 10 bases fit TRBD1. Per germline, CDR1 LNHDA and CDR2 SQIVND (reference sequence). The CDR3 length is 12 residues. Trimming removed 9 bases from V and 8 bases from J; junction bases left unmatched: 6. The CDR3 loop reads CASKDRGRGYTF. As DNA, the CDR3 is TGTGCCAGCAAGGACAGGGGGAGAGGCTACACCTTC.

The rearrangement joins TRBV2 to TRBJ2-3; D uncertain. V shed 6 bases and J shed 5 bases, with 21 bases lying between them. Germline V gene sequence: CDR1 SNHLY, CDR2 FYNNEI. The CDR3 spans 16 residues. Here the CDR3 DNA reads TGTGCCAGCAGGTCTAGTATAGGTGTGGTTGGAGATACGCAGTATTTT. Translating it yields CASRSSIGVVGDTQYF.

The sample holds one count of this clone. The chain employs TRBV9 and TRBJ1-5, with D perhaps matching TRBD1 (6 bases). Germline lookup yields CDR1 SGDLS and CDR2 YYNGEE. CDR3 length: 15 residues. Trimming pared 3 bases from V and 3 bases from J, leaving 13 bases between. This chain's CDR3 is CASSEGGGINQPQHF. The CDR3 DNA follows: TGTGCCAGCAGCGAAGGGGGGGGTATCAATCAGCCCCAGCATTTT.

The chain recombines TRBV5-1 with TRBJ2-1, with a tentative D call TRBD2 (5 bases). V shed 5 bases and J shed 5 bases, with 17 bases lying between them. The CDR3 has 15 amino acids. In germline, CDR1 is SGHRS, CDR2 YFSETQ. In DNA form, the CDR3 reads TGCGCCAGCAGTTGGCTGGCGGGTTTTAACAATGAGCAGTTCTTC. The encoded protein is CASSWLAGFNNEQFF.

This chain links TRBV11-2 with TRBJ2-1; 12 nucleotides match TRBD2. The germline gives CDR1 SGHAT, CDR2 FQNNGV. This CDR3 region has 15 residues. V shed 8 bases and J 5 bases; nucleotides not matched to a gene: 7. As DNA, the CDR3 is TGTGCCAGCGGACTAGCGGGACGCTACAACAATGAGCAGTTCTTC. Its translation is CASGLAGRYNNEQFF.

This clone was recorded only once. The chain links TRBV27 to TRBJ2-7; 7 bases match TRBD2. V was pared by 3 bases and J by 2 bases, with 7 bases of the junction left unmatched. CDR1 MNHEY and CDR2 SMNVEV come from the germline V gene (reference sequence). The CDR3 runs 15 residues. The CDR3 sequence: CASSFVGLGPYEQYF. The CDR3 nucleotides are TGTGCCAGCAGTTTCGTAGGACTAGGACCCTACGAGCAGTACTTC.

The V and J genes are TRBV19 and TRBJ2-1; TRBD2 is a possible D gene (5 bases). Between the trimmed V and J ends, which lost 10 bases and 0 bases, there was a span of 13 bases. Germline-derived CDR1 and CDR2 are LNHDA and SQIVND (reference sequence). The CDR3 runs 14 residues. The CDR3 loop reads CATGLASSYNEQFF. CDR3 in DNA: TGTGCCACCGGACTGGCTAGCTCCTACAATGAGCAGTTCTTC. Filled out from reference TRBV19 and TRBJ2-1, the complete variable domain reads DGGITQSPKYLFRKEGQNVTLSCEQNLNHDAMYWYRQDPGQGLRLIYYSQIVNDFQKGDIAEGYSVSREKKESFPLTVTSAQKNPTAFYLCATGLASSYNEQFFGPGTRLTVL.

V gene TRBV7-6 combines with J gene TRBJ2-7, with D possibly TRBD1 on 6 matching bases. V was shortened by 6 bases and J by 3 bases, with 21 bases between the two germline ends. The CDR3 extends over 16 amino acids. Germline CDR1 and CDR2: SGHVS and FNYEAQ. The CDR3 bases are TGTGCCAGCAGTTTACACTCCGGGACACCGAGCTACGAGCAGTACTTC. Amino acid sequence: CASSLHSGTPSYEQYF.

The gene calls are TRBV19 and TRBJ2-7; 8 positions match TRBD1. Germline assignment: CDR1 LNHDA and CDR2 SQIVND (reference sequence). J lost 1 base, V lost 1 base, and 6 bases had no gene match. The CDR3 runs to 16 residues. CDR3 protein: CASSIGRTGNSYEQYF. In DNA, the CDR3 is TGTGCCAGTAGTATAGGGCGGACAGGGAATTCCTACGAGCAGTACTTC.

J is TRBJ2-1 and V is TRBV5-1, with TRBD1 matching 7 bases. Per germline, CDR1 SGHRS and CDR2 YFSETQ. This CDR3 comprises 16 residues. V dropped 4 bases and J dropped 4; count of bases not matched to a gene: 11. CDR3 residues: CASSTLTGTAYNEQFF. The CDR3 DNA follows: TGCGCCAGCAGCACCTTAACCGGGACAGCTTACAATGAGCAGTTCTTC.

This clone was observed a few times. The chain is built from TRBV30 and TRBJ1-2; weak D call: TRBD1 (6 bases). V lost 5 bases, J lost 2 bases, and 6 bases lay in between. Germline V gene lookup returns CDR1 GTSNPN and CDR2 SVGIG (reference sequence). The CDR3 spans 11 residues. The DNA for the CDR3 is TGTGCCTGGCAGGGGAACTATGGCTACACCTTC. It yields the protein CAWQGNYGYTF.

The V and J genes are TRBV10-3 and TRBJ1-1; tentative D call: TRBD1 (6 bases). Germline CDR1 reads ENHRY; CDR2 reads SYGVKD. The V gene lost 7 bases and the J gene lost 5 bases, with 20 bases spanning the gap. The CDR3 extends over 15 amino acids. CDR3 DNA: TGTGCCATCATACAGGGTCACTTACGCGGGACTGAAGCTTTCTTT. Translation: CAIIQGHLRGTEAFF.

The CDR3 DNA reads TGTGCCAGCAGTGAAGCACTGACAGACACACTGCCCCAGCATTTT. This gives the protein CASSEALTDTLPQHF. The V and J genes are TRBV2 and TRBJ1-5, with D perhaps matching TRBD1 (5 bases). Germline-derived CDR1 and CDR2 are SNHLY and FYNNEI. The CDR3 has 15 residues. Between the trimmed V and J ends, which lost 0 bases and 9 bases, there was a span of 15 bases. The whole variable domain, remainder taken from reference TRBV2 and TRBJ1-5, is EPEVTQTPSHQVTQMGQEVILRCVPISNHLYFYWYRQILGQKVEFLVSFYNNEISEKSEIFDDQFSVERPDGSNFTLKIRSTKLEDSAMYFCASSEALTDTLPQHFGDGTRLSIL.

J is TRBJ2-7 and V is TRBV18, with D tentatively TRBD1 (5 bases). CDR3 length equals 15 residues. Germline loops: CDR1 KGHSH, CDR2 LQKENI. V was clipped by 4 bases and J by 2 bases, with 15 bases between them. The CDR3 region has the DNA TGTGCCAGCTCACGAGCGAGACAGCGCACCTACGAGCAGTACTTC. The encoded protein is CASSRARQRTYEQYF.

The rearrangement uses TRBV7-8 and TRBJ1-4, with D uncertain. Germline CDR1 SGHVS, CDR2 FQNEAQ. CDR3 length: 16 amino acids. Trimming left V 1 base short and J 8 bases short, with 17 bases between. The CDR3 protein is CASSLEWVSGGEKLFF. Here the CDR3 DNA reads TGTGCCAGCAGCTTAGAGTGGGTCAGCGGAGGGGAAAAACTGTTTTTT.

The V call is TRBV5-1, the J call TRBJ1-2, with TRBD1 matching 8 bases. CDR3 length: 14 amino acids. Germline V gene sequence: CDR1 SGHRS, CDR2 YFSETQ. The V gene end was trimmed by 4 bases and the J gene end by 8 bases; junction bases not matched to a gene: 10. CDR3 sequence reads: CASSRAGGPLGYTF. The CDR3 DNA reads TGCGCCAGCAGCCGCGCAGGGGGCCCTTTGGGCTACACCTTC.

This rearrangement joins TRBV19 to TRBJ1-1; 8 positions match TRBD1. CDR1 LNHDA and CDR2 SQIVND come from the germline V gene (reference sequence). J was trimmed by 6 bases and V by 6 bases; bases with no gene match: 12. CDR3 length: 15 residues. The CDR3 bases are TGTGCCAGTAGCCCTCCGGGACAGGAGGTCGCTGAAGCTTTCTTT. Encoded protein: CASSPPGQEVAEAFF.

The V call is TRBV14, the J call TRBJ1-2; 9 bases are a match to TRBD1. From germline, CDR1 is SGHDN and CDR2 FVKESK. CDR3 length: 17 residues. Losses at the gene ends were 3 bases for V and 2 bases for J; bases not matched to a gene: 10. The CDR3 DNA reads TGTGCCAGCAGCCAGGACAGGGGAGGGGATTCCAACTATGGCTACACCTTC. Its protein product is CASSQDRGGDSNYGYTF.

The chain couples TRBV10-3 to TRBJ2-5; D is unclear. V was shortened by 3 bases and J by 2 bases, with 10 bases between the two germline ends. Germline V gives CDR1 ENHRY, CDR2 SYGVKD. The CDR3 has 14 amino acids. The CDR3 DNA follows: TGTGCCATCAGTGATCTGGCGGAACAAGAGACCCAGTACTTC. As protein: CAISDLAEQETQYF.

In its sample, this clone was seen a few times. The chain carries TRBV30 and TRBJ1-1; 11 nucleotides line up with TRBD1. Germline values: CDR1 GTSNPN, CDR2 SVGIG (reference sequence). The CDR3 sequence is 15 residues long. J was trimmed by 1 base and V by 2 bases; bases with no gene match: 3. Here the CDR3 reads CAWSPGTGGNTEAFF. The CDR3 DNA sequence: TGTGCCTGGAGTCCTGGGACAGGGGGGAACACTGAAGCTTTCTTT.

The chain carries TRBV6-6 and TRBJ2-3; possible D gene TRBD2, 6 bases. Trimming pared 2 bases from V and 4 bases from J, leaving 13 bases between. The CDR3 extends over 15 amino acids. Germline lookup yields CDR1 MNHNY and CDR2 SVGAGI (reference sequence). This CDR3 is CASSYPEGWADTQYF. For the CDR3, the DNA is TGTGCCAGCAGTTACCCGGAGGGCTGGGCAGATACGCAGTATTTT.

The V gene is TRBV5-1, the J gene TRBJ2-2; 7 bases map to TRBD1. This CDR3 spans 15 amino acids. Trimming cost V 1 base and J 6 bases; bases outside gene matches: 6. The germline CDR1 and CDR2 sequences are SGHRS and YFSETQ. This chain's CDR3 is CASSLYRGEAGELFF. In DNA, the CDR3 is TGCGCCAGCAGCTTGTACAGGGGCGAGGCCGGGGAGCTGTTTTTT.

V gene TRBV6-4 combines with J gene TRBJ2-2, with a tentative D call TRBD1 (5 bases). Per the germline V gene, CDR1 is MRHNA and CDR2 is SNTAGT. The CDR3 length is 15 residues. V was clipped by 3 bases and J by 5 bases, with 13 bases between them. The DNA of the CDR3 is TGTGCCAGCAGTGATTCAAGGGGAAGTACCGGGGAGCTGTTTTTT. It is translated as CASSDSRGSTGELFF.

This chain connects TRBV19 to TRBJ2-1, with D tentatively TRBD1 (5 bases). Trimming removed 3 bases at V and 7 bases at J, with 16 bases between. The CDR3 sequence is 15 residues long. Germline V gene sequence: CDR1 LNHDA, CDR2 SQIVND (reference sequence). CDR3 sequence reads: CASSIVLRAGNEQFF. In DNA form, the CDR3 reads TGTGCCAGTAGTATTGTTTTAAGAGCAGGGAATGAGCAGTTCTTC.